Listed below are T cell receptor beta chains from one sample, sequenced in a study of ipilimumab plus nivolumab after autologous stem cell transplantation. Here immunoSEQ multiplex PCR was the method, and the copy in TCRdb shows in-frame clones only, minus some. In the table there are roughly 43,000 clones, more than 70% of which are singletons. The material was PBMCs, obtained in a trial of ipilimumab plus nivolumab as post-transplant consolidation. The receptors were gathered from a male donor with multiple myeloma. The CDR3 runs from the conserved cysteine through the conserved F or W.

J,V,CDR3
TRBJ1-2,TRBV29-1,CSVLPGTGANYGYTF
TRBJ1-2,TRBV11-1,CASSFTGAPNGYTF
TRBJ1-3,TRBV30,CAWDRGAGNTIYF
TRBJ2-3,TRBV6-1,CASSPGFGDTQYF
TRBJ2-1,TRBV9,CASSVSSGSSYNEQFF
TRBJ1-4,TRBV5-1,CASSSGRVGEKLFF
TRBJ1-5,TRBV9,CASSVRGDIGQPQHF
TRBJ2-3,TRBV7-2,CASSLDYLGDTQYF
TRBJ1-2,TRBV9,CASSADRGRVGYTF
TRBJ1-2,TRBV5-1,CASSLRDNYGYTF
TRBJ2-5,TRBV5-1,CASSLEGLETQYF
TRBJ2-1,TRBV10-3,CAIRKDRNEQFF
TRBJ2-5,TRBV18,CASSPGQGGETQYF
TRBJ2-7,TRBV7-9,CASSLLHGTYEQYF
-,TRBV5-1,CASSFYRGTRTYEQYF
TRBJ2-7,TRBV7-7,CASSLGTGGIYEQYF
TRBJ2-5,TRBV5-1,CASSDGFYSGKETQYF
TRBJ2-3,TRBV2,CASIPVDSRTDTQYF
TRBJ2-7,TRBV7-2,CASSLAGTGLSTYEQYF
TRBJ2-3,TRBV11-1,CASSYGQGISTDTQYF
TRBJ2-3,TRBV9,CASSVRGGGTDTQYF
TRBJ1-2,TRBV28,CASSTSGQGGYTF
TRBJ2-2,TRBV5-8,CASSPWRGADPGELFF
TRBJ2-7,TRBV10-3,CAISESTGEGVEQYF
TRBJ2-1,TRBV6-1,CASSVQAAGGNEQFF
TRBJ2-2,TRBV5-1,CASSPMTQGVNTGELFF
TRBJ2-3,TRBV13,CASSLARDSTDTQYF